The rows below give T cell receptor beta chains drawn from one sample of a study of read filtering for tumor transcriptome and immune sequencing. TCRdb used MiXCR to reprocess the reads, holding one entry per CDR3 protein. Of fewer than 90,000 distinct CDR3 sequences listed, about 12% were seen once; the top ten hold about 15%. Specimen: a population of CD138-negative cells sorted from bone marrow. The receptor set was obtained from a donor over 35 with multiple myeloma. CDR3s include the opening cysteine and the closing phenylalanine or tryptophan.

J gene: TRBJ2-1
V gene: TRBV6-6
CDR3 protein: CASSYSWDRPYNEQFF

J gene: TRBJ2-5
V gene: TRBV29-1
CDR3 protein: CSVQLGQGSETQYF

J gene: TRBJ1-1
V gene: TRBV5-1
CDR3 protein: CASTLGMNTEAFF

J gene: TRBJ2-1
V gene: TRBV4-2
CDR3 protein: CASSPTTSGGSYNEQFF

J gene: TRBJ1-5
V gene: TRBV29-1
CDR3 protein: CSVAHSNQPQHF

J gene: TRBJ2-7
V gene: TRBV20-1
CDR3 protein: CSARASTGGSYEQYF

J gene: TRBJ2-7
V gene: TRBV5-1
CDR3 protein: CASSLGTSGHFLPYEQYF

J gene: TRBJ1-5
V gene: TRBV5-1
CDR3 protein: CASSLTPGQGLHF

J gene: TRBJ2-5
V gene: TRBV5-1
CDR3 protein: CASSLGVSPETQYF

J gene: NA
V gene: TRBV24-1
CDR3 protein: CATSDKRESYKEQYF

J gene: TRBJ2-7
V gene: TRBV12-3/TRBV12-4
CDR3 protein: CASRKAGGDKQYF

J gene: TRBJ1-1
V gene: TRBV20-1
CDR3 protein: CSARVSGVLDTEAFF

J gene: TRBJ2-5
V gene: TRBV5-1
CDR3 protein: CASSLLREGETQYF

J gene: TRBJ2-7
V gene: TRBV18
CDR3 protein: CASSQGDQREQYF

J gene: TRBJ2-5
V gene: TRBV5-1
CDR3 protein: CASSLGDHSETQYF

J gene: TRBJ2-1
V gene: TRBV7-3
CDR3 protein: CASSPTGGKQFF

J gene: TRBJ1-5
V gene: TRBV29-1
CDR3 protein: CSVRDRSNQPQHF

J gene: TRBJ2-1
V gene: TRBV7-2
CDR3 protein: CASSLATRGGPMQFF

J gene: TRBJ2-1
V gene: TRBV28
CDR3 protein: CASSPTWGMNEQFF

J gene: TRBJ2-7
V gene: TRBV5-6
CDR3 protein: CASSLGLAPYEQYF

J gene: TRBJ2-3
V gene: TRBV12-3/TRBV12-4
CDR3 protein: CASSGLASTDTQYF

J gene: TRBJ2-1
V gene: TRBV7-9
CDR3 protein: CASSLAGLNEQFF

J gene: TRBJ2-1
V gene: TRBV29-1
CDR3 protein: CSVESGQGFNNEQFF

J gene: TRBJ2-4
V gene: TRBV12-3/TRBV12-4
CDR3 protein: CASSFRQGDIQYF

J gene: TRBJ2-5
V gene: TRBV2
CDR3 protein: CASRPSVAEKETQYF

J gene: TRBJ1-1
V gene: TRBV11-2
CDR3 protein: CASSLEQGEAFF

J gene: TRBJ1-1
V gene: TRBV12-3/TRBV12-4
CDR3 protein: CASRTGTNTEAFF

J gene: TRBJ1-1
V gene: TRBV20-1
CDR3 protein: CSARPMTGGGTEAFF

J gene: TRBJ2-5
V gene: TRBV7-9
CDR3 protein: CASRQATGRKETQYF

J gene: TRBJ1-4
V gene: TRBV29-1
CDR3 protein: CSVRTQGYFLFF

J gene: TRBJ2-6
V gene: TRBV5-1
CDR3 protein: CASSDLSGANVLTF

J gene: TRBJ2-5
V gene: TRBV3-1
CDR3 protein: CASSQDTGSGAQYF

J gene: TRBJ2-5
V gene: TRBV29-1
CDR3 protein: CSVGRDSSVETQYF

J gene: TRBJ2-1
V gene: TRBV12-3/TRBV12-4
CDR3 protein: CASSPGGISSYNEQFF

J gene: TRBJ2-7
V gene: TRBV12-3/TRBV12-4
CDR3 protein: CASSLSNGGYEQYF

J gene: TRBJ1-3
V gene: TRBV7-8
CDR3 protein: CASSFFAFSGNTIYF

J gene: TRBJ2-3
V gene: TRBV29-1
CDR3 protein: CSVVSLGDPGTDTQYF

J gene: TRBJ1-5
V gene: TRBV7-9
CDR3 protein: CASSRSGTGSNQPQHF

J gene: TRBJ2-7
V gene: TRBV29-1
CDR3 protein: CSVADRLAGFSYEQYF

J gene: TRBJ2-1
V gene: TRBV2
CDR3 protein: CASSEIGGGGNEQFF

J gene: TRBJ2-1
V gene: TRBV29-1
CDR3 protein: CSVASDRDNEQFF

J gene: TRBJ1-2
V gene: TRBV20-1
CDR3 protein: CSAGANYGYTF

J gene: TRBJ1-1
V gene: TRBV5-1
CDR3 protein: CASSLGVTANTEAFF

J gene: TRBJ1-1
V gene: TRBV13
CDR3 protein: CASSAAREEAFF

J gene: TRBJ1-5
V gene: TRBV18
CDR3 protein: CASSPQDSNQPQHF

J gene: TRBJ2-3
V gene: TRBV5-1
CDR3 protein: CASRYRDTQYF

J gene: TRBJ2-1
V gene: TRBV5-1
CDR3 protein: CASSLGGGTSVNEQFF

J gene: TRBJ2-2
V gene: TRBV14
CDR3 protein: CASSQGLAAGELFF

J gene: TRBJ2-7
V gene: TRBV28
CDR3 protein: CASSAGVLYEQYF

J gene: TRBJ1-5
V gene: TRBV28
CDR3 protein: CASRQADVSNQPQHF

J gene: TRBJ1-1
V gene: TRBV29-1
CDR3 protein: CSATAAGVPNTEAFF

J gene: TRBJ1-5
V gene: TRBV20-1
CDR3 protein: CSAREDSGRQPQHF

J gene: TRBJ2-2
V gene: TRBV5-1
CDR3 protein: CASSWTGTTGELFF

J gene: TRBJ2-3
V gene: TRBV5-1
CDR3 protein: CASSWGEDTQYF

J gene: TRBJ2-1
V gene: TRBV29-1
CDR3 protein: CSVCPETYNEQFF

J gene: TRBJ2-1
V gene: TRBV7-3
CDR3 protein: CASSLFLAGAHNEQFF